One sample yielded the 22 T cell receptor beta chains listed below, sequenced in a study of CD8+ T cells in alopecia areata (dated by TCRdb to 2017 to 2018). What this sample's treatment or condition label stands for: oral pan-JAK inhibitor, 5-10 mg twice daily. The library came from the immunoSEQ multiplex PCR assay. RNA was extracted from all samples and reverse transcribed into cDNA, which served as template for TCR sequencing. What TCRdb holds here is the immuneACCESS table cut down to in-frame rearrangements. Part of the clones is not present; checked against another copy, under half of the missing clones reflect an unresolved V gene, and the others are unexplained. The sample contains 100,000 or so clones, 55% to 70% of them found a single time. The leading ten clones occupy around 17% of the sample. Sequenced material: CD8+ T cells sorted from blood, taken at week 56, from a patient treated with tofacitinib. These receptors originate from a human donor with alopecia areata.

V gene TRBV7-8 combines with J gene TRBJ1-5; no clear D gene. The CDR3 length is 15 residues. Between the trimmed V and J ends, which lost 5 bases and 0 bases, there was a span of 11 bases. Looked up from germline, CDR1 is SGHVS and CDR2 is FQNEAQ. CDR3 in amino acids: CASSPGRVSNQPQHF. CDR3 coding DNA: TGTGCCAGCAGCCCCGGTAGAGTTAGCAATCAGCCCCAGCATTTT. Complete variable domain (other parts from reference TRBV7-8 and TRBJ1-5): GAGVSQSPRYKVAKRGQDVALRCDPISGHVSLFWYQQALGQGPEFLTYFQNEAQLDKSGLPSDRFFAERPEGSVSTLKIQRTQQEDSAVYLCASSPGRVSNQPQHFGDGTRLSIL.

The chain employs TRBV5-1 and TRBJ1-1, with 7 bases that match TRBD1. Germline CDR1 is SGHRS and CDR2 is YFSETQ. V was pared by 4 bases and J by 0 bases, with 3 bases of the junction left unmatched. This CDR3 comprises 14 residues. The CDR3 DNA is TGCGCCAGCAGCCCGGGACAGATGAACACTGAAGCTTTCTTT. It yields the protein CASSPGQMNTEAFF. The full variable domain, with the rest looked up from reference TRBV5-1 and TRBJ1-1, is KAGVTQTPRYLIKTRGQQVTLSCSPISGHRSVSWYQQTPGQGLQFLFEYFSETQRNKGNFPGRFSGRQFSNSRSEMNVSTLELGDSALYLCASSPGQMNTEAFFGQGTRLTVV.

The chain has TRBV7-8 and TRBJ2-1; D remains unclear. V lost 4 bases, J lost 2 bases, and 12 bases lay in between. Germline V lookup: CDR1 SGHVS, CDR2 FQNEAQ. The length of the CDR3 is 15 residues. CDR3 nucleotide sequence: TGTGCCAGCAGCTACGAGGCCCTAACCTACAATGAGCAGTTCTTC. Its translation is CASSYEALTYNEQFF.

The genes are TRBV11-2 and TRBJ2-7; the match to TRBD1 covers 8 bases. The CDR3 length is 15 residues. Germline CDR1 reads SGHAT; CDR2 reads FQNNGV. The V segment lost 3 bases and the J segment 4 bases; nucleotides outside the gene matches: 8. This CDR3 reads CASSLDGTGGYEQYF. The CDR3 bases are TGTGCCAGCAGCTTGGATGGAACAGGGGGGTACGAGCAGTACTTC.

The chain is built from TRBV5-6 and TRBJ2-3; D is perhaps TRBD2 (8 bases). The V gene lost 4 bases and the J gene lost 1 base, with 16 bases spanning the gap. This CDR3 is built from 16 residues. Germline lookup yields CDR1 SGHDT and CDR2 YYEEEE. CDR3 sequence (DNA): TGTGCCAGCAGCACCGGGACAGCGGGGGGCACAGATACGCAGTATTTT. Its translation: CASSTGTAGGTDTQYF.

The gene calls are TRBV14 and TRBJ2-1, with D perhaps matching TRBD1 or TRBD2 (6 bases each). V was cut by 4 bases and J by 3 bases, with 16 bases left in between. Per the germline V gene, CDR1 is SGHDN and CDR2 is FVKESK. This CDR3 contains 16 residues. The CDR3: CASSRGTQGLYNEQFF. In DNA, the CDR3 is TGTGCCAGCAGCCGAGGGACACAGGGACTCTACAATGAGCAGTTCTTC. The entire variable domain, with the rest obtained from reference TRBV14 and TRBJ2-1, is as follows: EAGVTQFPSHSVIEKGQTVTLRCDPISGHDNLYWYRRVMGKEIKFLLHFVKESKQDESGMPNNRFLAERTGGTYSTLKVQPAELEDSGVYFCASSRGTQGLYNEQFFGPGTRLTVL.

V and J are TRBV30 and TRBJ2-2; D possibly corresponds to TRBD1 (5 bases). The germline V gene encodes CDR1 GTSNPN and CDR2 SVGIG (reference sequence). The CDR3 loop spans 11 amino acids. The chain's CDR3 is CAGRGTGELFF. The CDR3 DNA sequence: TGTGCAGGAAGGGGCACCGGGGAGCTGTTTTTT.

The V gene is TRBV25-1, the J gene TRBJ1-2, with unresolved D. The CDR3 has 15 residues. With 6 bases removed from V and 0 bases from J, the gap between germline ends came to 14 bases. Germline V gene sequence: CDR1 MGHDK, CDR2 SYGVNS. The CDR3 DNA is TGTGCCAGCAGGGGGAATCGGTTGGCTAACTATGGCTACACCTTC. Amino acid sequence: CASRGNRLANYGYTF.

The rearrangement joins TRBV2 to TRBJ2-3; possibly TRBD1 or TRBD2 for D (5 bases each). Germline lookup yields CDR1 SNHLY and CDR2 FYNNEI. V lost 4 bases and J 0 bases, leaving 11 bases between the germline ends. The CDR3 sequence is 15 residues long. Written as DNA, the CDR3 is TGTGCCAGCAGTGGGGGGTCAAAAAGCACAGATACGCAGTATTTT. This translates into CASSGGSKSTDTQYF.

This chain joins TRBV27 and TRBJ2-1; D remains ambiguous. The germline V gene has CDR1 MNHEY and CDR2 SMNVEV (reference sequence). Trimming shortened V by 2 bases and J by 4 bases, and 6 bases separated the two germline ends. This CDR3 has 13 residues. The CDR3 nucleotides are TGTGCCAGCAGTTTAAGCAGATACAATGAGCAGTTCTTC. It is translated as CASSLSRYNEQFF.

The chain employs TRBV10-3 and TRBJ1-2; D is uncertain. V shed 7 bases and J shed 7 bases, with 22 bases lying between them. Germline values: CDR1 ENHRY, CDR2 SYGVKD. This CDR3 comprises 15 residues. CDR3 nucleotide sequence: TGTGCCATCACCATGAGTCGGGAGAGCGTTGGTGGCTACACCTTC. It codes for CAITMSRESVGGYTF.

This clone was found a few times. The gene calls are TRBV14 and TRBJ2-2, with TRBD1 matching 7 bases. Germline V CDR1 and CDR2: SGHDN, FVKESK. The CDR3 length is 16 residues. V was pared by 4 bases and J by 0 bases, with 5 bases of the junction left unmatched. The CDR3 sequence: CASSPPDRSNTGELFF. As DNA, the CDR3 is TGTGCCAGCAGCCCGCCGGACAGGTCGAACACCGGGGAGCTGTTTTTT.

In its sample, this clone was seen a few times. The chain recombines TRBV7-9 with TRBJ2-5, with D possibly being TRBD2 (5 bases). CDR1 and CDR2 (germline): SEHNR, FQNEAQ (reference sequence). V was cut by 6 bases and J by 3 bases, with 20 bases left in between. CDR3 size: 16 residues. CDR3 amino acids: CASSSPSPGIEETQYF. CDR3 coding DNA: TGTGCCAGCAGTTCCCCCTCCCCGGGGATAGAAGAGACCCAGTACTTC. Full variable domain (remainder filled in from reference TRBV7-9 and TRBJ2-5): DTGVSQNPRHKITKRGQNVTFRCDPISEHNRLYWYRQTLGQGPEFLTYFQNEAQLEKSRLLSDRFSAERPKGSFSTLEIQRTEQGDSAMYLCASSSPSPGIEETQYFGPGTRLLVL.

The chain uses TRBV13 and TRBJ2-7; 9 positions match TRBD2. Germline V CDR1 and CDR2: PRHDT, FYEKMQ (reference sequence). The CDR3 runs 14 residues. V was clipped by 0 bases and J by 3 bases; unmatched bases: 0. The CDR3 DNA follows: TGTGCCAGCAGCTTAGGGCGGGGGGGCTACGAGCAGTACTTC. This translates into CASSLGRGGYEQYF.

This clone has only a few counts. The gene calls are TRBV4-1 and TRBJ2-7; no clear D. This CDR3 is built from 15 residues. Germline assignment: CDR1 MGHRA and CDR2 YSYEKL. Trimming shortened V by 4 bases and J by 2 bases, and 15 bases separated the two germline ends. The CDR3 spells CASSRLGTLPYEQYF. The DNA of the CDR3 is TGCGCCAGCAGCCGTCTGGGCACCCTCCCCTACGAGCAGTACTTC.

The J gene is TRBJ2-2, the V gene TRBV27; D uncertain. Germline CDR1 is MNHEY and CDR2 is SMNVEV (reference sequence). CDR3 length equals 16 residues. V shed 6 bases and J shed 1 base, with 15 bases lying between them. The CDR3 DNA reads TGTGCCAGCAGCCCCATCTTCGGGTGGAACACCGGGGAGCTGTTTTTT. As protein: CASSPIFGWNTGELFF.

DNA of the CDR3: TGTGCCAGTACTTGGTCGGGGAGAATGAACACTGAAGCTTTCTTT. Its translation is CASTWSGRMNTEAFF. The rearrangement links TRBV19 to TRBJ1-1; no clear D gene. Trimming removed 7 bases at V and 0 bases at J, with 15 bases between. CDR1 and CDR2 (germline): LNHDA, SQIVND (reference sequence). This CDR3 contains 15 residues.

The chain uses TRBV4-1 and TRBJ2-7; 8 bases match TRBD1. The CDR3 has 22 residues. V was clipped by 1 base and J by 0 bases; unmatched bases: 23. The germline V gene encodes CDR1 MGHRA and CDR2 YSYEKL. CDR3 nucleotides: TGCGCCAGCAGCCAAGTCCCGATTAAGAAGGGACAGGAACCAAAGCTCTCCTACGAGCAGTACTTC. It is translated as CASSQVPIKKGQEPKLSYEQYF.

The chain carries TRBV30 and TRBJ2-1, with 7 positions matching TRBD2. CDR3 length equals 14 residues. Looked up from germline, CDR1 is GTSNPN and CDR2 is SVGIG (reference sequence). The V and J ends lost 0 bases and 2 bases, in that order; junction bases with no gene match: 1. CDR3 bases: TGTGCCTGGAGTGTTGCGGGGGCCTACAATGAGCAGTTCTTC. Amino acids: CAWSVAGAYNEQFF.

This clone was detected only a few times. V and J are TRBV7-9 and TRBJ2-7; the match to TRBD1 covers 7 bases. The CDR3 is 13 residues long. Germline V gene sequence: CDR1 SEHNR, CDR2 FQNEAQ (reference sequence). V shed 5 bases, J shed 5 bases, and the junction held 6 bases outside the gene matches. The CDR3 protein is CASSPDRENEQYF. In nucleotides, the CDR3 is TGTGCCAGCAGCCCTGACAGGGAGAACGAGCAGTACTTC.

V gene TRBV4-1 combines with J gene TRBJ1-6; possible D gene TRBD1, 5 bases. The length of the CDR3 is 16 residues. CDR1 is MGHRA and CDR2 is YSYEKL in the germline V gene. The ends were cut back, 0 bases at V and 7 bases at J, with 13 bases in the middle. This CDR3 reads CASSQEEGGANSPLHF. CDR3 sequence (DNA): TGCGCCAGCAGCCAAGAGGAGGGAGGGGCAAATTCACCCCTCCACTTT.

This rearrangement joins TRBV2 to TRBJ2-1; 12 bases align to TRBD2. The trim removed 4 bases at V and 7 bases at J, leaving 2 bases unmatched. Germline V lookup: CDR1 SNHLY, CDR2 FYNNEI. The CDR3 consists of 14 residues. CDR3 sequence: CASSGLAGGNEQFF. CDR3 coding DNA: TGTGCCAGCAGTGGTCTAGCGGGGGGGAATGAGCAGTTCTTC.